The 14 T cell receptor beta chains in this list originate from one sample, sequenced in a study of T cell repertoires in cytomegalovirus infection. Their target antigens are unknown. TCRdb itself ran the reads through MiXCR, one entry per CDR3 protein. Here the sample spans approximately 310,000 distinct CDR3 sequences, around 25% being singletons. The starting material was cultured PBMCs, obtained from culture after CMV antigen stimulation. These receptors all stem from a human donor in good health (CMV status not recorded). Some clones in this sample may be carry-over from other donors' samples.

V is TRBV5-6 and J is TRBJ2-4, with 7 nucleotides matching TRBD2. Germline loops: CDR1 SGHDT, CDR2 YYEEEE. The J segment lost 6 bases and the V segment lost 4 bases, leaving 16 bases of the junction unmatched. The CDR3 is 17 amino acids. DNA for the CDR3: TGTGCCAGCAGCCCCGGAGCGGGAACCGTGATGGGAAACATTCAGTACTTC. Its translation is CASSPGAGTVMGNIQYF.

Ten or more counts support this clonotype. The chain's CDR3 is CAIGEVTGELFF. CDR3 nucleotide sequence: TGTGCCATCGGAGAGGTCACCGGGGAGCTGTTTTTT. This chain joins TRBV10-3 and TRBJ2-2; the D is unclear. Trimming left V 8 bases short and J 4 bases short, with 8 bases between. The CDR3 contains 12 residues. In germline, CDR1 is ENHRY, CDR2 SYGVKD.

The genes are TRBV5-4 and TRBJ2-1; D not certain. The CDR3 contains 13 residues. V was trimmed by 0 bases and J by 8 bases, leaving 9 bases between them. Germline V CDR1 and CDR2: SGHNT, YYREEE (reference sequence). The CDR3 here is CASSLESTYEQFF. In DNA form, the CDR3 reads TGTGCCAGCAGCTTGGAATCGACATATGAGCAGTTCTTC.

This clonotype occurred a few times. The chain carries TRBV28 and TRBJ2-7; the D gene is possibly TRBD1 (5 bases). This CDR3 is built from 12 residues. The germline V gene has CDR1 MDHEN and CDR2 SYDVKM. Trimming took off 8 bases at V and 1 base at J, with 9 bases between the two ends. The CDR3 region is CASWGGSYEQYF. CDR3 bases: TGTGCCAGCTGGGGCGGTTCCTACGAGCAGTACTTC.

This clonotype was picked up a small number of times. This rearrangement joins TRBV5-4 to TRBJ2-3; D ambiguous. V lost 3 bases to trimming and J lost 3 bases, with 8 bases between them. CDR1 is SGHNT, CDR2 YYREEE, per germline (reference sequence). The CDR3 is 13 amino acids. This chain's CDR3 is CASSWGVTDTQYF. DNA of the CDR3: TGTGCCAGCAGCTGGGGTGTTACAGATACGCAGTATTTT.

The chain combines TRBV5-4 with TRBJ2-3, with D perhaps being TRBD1 or TRBD2 (6 bases each). Trimming pared 9 bases from V and 1 base from J, leaving 15 bases between. Germline loops: CDR1 SGHNT, CDR2 YYREEE (reference sequence). This CDR3 has 14 residues. This CDR3 reads CATEEGGGTDTQYF. CDR3 nucleotides: TGTGCCACGGAAGAGGGGGGTGGCACAGATACGCAGTATTTT. Full variable domain (rest looked up from reference TRBV5-4 and TRBJ2-3): ETGVTQSPTHLIKTRGQQVTLRCSSQSGHNTVSWYQQALGQGPQFIFQYYREEENGRGNFPPRFSGLQFPNYSSELNVNALELDDSALYLCATEEGGGTDTQYFGPGTRLTVL.

The rearrangement uses TRBV10-3 and TRBJ1-2; the match to TRBD1 covers 8 bases. This CDR3 region has 12 residues. Germline V gene sequence: CDR1 ENHRY, CDR2 SYGVKD. J was trimmed by 5 bases and V by 6 bases; bases with no gene match: 2. Here the CDR3 reads CAIRGQEYGYTF. In DNA form, the CDR3 reads TGTGCCATCAGGGGACAGGAGTATGGCTACACCTTC.

This clonotype was counted between two and nine times. The chain has TRBV12-3 or TRBV12-4 and TRBJ2-3; 8 bases align to TRBD2. After removal of 7 bases from V and 1 base from J, the junction contained 22 bases not matched to a gene. The CDR3 spans 20 residues. CDR3 sequence reads: CASTREGVSGKIDRTDTQYF. The CDR3, as DNA: TGTGCCAGCACTAGGGAGGGGGTTAGCGGGAAAATCGATCGCACAGATACGCAGTATTTT.

The rearrangement joins TRBV6-1 to TRBJ2-2, with a tentative D call TRBD2 (6 bases). The CDR3 sequence is 15 residues long. CDR1 is MNHNS and CDR2 is SASEGT in the germline V gene. Trimming cost V 7 bases and J 0 bases, with 12 bases left between them. The CDR3 sequence is CASKTGTPNTGELFF. In DNA, the CDR3 is TGTGCCAGCAAGACCGGGACTCCGAACACCGGGGAGCTGTTTTTT.

This clonotype was found many times. The V call is TRBV6-1, the J call TRBJ1-1; 7 positions agree with TRBD1. V shed 10 bases, J shed 5 bases, and the junction held 10 bases outside the gene matches. The germline V gene encodes CDR1 MNHNS and CDR2 SASEGT. The CDR3 extends over 13 amino acids. This CDR3 is CATLRGGRTEAFF. The CDR3 nucleotides are TGTGCCACCCTCCGAGGGGGCCGGACTGAAGCTTTCTTT.

The V gene is TRBV19, the J gene TRBJ1-2, with a possible D match to TRBD1 (5 bases). Germline V CDR1 and CDR2: LNHDA, SQIVND (reference sequence). V gave up 5 bases and J gave up 5 bases, with 21 bases separating them. The CDR3 covers 16 residues. The DNA of the CDR3 is TGTGCCAGTAGTGCGCTCCAGGGATCTCAGCGGTATGGCTACACCTTC. Translation gives CASSALQGSQRYGYTF.

This clonotype was counted only a few times. This rearrangement joins TRBV20-1 to TRBJ2-5; 8 bases align to TRBD2. V lost 3 bases to trimming and J lost 5 bases; unmatched junction nucleotides: 5. Germline CDR1 DFQATT, CDR2 SNEGSKA (reference sequence). The CDR3 covers 13 residues. CDR3 sequence (DNA): TGCAGTGCTAGTTCGGGAGGGCCGGAGACCCAGTACTTC. Its protein is CSASSGGPETQYF.

This chain joins TRBV5-4 and TRBJ1-5; no reliable D call. The CDR3 loop spans 16 amino acids. V shed 0 bases and J shed 2 bases, with 12 bases lying between them. Germline CDR1 and CDR2: SGHNT and YYREEE (reference sequence). In nucleotides, the CDR3 is TGTGCCAGCAGCTTGGCCCGTCCATCGGGCAATCAGCCCCAGCATTTT. Residues: CASSLARPSGNQPQHF.

Here the CDR3 reads CASSRSGALSYGYTF. The CDR3 bases are TGTGCCAGCAGCCGCTCAGGGGCGCTTAGCTATGGCTACACCTTC. This chain uses TRBV27 with TRBJ1-2; D might be TRBD1 (6 bases). V was pared by 6 bases and J by 4 bases, with 18 bases between. CDR3 length: 15 amino acids. Germline values: CDR1 MNHEY, CDR2 SMNVEV (reference sequence).